This T cell receptor beta chain was found in a study of T-cell reconstitution after alpha-beta-depleted transplantation in children. Study observations and caveats: Several hundred graft clones that had expanded were reportedly the source of alpha-beta T cells about two months after transplant. When one year had passed after transplant, most T-cell counts and diversity came from newly produced T cells. After transplant, high TCRbeta diversity at day 60 in some patients arose from surviving recipient T cells and thymic progenitors.

A TCRbeta library incorporating unique molecular identifiers was prepared. MiXCR, applied by TCRdb to the PCR reads, yields one record per CDR3 protein. Here the sample spans 700,000 to 850,000 distinct CDR3 sequences, roughly 15% being singletons. CDR1 is SGHTA, CDR2 FQGTGA, per germline. This CDR3 has 14 amino acids. Trimming pared 4 bases from V and 5 bases from J, leaving 11 bases between. This clonotype was seen a handful of times. Its specificity is not known. Sample: PBMCs, mostly from graft donor cells, taken 360 days after TCRalphabeta/CD19-depleted stem cell transplant. The sequence was obtained from a male patient between 10 and 17 years old who had a stem cell transplant for acute lymphoblastic leukemia, so the T cells may come from the graft donor. The J gene is TRBJ1-4, the V gene TRBV7-3, with D uncertain. The CDR3 loop is CASSSRRRNEKLFF. For the CDR3, the DNA is TGTGCCAGCAGCTCCCGACGAAGAAATGAAAAACTGTTTTTT.